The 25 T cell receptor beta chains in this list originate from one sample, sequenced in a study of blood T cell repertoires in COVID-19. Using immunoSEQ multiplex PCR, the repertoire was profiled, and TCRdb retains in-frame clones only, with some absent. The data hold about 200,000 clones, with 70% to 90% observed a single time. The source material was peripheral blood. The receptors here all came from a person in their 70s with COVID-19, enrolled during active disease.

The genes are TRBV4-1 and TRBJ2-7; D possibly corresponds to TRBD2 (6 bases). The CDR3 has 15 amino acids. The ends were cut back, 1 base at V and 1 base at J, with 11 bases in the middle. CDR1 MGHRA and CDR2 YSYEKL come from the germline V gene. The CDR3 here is CASSQVGSRSYEQYF. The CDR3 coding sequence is TGCGCCAGCAGCCAAGTCGGGAGCAGGTCCTACGAGCAGTACTTC.

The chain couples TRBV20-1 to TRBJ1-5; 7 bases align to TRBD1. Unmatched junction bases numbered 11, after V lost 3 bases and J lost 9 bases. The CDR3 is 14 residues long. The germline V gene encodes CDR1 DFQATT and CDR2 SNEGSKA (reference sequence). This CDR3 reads CSASWDSSDLPQHF. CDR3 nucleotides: TGCAGTGCTAGTTGGGACAGCTCTGATCTGCCCCAGCATTTT.

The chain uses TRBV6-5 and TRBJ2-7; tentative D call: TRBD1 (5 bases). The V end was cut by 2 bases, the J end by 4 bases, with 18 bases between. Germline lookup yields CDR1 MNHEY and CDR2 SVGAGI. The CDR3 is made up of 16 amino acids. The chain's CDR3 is CASSYGGLGAEYEQYF. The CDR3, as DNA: TGTGCCAGCAGTTACGGCGGTTTAGGGGCTGAATACGAGCAGTACTTC.

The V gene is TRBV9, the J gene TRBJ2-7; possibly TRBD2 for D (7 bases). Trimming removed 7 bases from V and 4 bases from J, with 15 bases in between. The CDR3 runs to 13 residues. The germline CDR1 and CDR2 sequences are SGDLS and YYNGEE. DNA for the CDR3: TGTGCCAGCGGCTTAGGGGGGGAGTACGAGCAGTACTTC. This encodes CASGLGGEYEQYF.

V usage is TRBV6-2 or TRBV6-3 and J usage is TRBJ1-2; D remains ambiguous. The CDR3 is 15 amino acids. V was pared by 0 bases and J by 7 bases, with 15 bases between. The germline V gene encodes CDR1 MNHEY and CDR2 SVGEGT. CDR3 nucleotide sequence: TGTGCCAGCAGTTACTCGGGCGCATCGCGAAGTGGCTACACCTTC. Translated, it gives CASSYSGASRSGYTF.

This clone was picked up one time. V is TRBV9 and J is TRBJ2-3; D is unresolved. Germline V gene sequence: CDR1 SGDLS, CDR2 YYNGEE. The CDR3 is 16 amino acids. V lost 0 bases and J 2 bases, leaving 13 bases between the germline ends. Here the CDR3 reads CASSVGQQKLTDTQYF. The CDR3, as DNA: TGTGCCAGCAGCGTAGGCCAACAGAAACTCACAGATACGCAGTATTTT. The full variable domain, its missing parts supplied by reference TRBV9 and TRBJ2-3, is DSGVTQTPKHLITATGQRVTLRCSPRSGDLSVYWYQQSLDQGLQFLIQYYNGEERAKGNILERFSAQQFPDLHSELNLSSLELGDSALYFCASSVGQQKLTDTQYFGPGTRLTVL.

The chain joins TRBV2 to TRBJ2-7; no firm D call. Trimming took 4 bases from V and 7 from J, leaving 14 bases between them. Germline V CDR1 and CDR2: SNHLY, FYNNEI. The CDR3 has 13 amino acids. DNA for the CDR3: TGTGCCAGCAGTGTGTCACCCACGAGGGAGCAGTACTTC. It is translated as CASSVSPTREQYF.

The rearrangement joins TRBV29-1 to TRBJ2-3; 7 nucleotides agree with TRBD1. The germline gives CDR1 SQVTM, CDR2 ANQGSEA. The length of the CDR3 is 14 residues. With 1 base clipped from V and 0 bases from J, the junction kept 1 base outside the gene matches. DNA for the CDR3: TGCAGCGTTGAAGGACAGGGAAGCACAGATACGCAGTATTTT. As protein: CSVEGQGSTDTQYF.

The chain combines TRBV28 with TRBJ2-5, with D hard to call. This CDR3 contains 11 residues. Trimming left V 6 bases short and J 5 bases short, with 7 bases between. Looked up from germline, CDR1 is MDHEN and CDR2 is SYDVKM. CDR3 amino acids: CASSPQETQYF. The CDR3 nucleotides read TGTGCCAGCAGCCCACAGGAGACCCAGTACTTC.

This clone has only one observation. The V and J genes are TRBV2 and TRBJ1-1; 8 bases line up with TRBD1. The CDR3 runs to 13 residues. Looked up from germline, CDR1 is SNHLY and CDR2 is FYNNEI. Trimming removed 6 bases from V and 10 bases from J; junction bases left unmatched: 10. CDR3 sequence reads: CASRDGIQGGAFF. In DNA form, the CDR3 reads TGTGCCAGCAGAGACGGAATACAGGGGGGAGCTTTCTTT.

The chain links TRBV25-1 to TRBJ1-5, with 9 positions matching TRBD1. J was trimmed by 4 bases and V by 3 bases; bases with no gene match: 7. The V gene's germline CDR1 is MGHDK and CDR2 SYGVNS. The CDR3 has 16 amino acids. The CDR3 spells CASSDPRQGGNQPQHF. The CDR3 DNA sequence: TGTGCCAGCAGTGACCCAAGACAGGGGGGAAATCAGCCCCAGCATTTT. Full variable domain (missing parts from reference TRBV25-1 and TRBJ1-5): EADIYQTPRYLVIGTGKKITLECSQTMGHDKMYWYQQDPGMELHLIHYSYGVNSTEKGDLSSESTVSRIRTEHFPLTLESARPSHTSQYLCASSDPRQGGNQPQHFGDGTRLSIL.

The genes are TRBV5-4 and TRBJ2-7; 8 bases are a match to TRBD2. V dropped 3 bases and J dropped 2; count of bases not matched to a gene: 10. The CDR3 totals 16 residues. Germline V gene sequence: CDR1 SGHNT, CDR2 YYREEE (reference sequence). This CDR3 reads CASSSPGTSGPYEQYF. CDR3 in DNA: TGTGCCAGCAGCTCCCCTGGAACTAGCGGCCCCTACGAGCAGTACTTC.

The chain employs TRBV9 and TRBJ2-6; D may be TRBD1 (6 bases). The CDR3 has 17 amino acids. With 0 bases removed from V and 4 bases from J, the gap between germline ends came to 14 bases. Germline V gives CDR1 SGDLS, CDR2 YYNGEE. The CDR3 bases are TGTGCCAGCAGCGTAGGGGACACCCTGCCCGGGGCCAACGTCCTGACTTTC. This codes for CASSVGDTLPGANVLTF.

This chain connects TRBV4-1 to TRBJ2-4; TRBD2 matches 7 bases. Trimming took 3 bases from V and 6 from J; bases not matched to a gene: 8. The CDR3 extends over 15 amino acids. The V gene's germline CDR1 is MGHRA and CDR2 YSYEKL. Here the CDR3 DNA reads TGCGCCAGCAGCCAGAGAGACGAGCGGGGAAACATTCAGTACTTC. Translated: CASSQRDERGNIQYF.

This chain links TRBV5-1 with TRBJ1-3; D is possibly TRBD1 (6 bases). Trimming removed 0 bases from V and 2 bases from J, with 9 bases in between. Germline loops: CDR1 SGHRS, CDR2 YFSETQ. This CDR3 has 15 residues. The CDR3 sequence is CASSLAGDAGNTIYF. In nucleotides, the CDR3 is TGCGCCAGCAGCTTGGCAGGGGACGCTGGAAACACCATATATTTT.

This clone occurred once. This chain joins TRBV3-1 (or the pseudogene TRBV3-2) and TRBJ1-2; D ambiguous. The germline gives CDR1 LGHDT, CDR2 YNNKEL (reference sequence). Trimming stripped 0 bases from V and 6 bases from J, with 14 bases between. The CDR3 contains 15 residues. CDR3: CASSQDLHPGNGYTF. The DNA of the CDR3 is TGTGCCAGCAGCCAAGATCTCCATCCGGGTAATGGCTACACCTTC.

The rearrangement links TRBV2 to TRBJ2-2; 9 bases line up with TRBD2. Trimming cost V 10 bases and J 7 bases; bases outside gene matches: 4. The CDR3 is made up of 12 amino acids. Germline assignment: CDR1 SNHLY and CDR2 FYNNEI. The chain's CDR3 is CATSGTGGELFF. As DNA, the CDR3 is TGTGCCACTAGCGGGACCGGCGGGGAGCTGTTTTTT. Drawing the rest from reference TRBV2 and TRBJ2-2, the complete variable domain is EPEVTQTPSHQVTQMGQEVILRCVPISNHLYFYWYRQILGQKVEFLVSFYNNEISEKSEIFDDQFSVERPDGSNFTLKIRSTKLEDSAMYFCATSGTGGELFFGEGSRLTVL.

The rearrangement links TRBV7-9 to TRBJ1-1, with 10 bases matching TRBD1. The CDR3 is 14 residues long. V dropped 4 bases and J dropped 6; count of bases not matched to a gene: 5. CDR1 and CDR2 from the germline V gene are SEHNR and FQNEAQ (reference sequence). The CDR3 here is CASSSGQGKPEAFF. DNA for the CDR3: TGTGCCAGCAGCTCGGGACAGGGGAAGCCTGAAGCTTTCTTT.

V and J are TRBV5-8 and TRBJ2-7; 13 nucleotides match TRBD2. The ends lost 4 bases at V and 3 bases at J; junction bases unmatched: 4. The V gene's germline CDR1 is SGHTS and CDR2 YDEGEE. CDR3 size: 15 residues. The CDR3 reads CASSPWTSGSYEQYF. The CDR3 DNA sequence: TGTGCCAGCAGCCCCTGGACTAGCGGGAGCTACGAGCAGTACTTC. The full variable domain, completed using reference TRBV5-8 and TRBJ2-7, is EAGVTQSPTHLIKTRGQQATLRCSPISGHTSVYWYQQALGLGLQFLLWYDEGEERNRGNFPPRFSGRQFPNYSSELNVNALELEDSALYLCASSPWTSGSYEQYFGPGTRLTVT.

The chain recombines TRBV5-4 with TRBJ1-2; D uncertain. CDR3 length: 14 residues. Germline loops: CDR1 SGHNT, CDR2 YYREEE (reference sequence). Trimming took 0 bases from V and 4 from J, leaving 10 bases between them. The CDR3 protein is CASSLDREFYGYTF. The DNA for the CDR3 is TGTGCCAGCAGCTTGGACCGCGAATTCTATGGCTACACCTTC.

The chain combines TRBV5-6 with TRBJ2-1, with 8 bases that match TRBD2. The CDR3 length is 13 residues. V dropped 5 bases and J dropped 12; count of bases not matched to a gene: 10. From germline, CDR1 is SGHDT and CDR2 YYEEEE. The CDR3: CASRPSGAGGQFF. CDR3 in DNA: TGTGCCAGCAGGCCAAGTGGGGCGGGAGGGCAGTTCTTC.

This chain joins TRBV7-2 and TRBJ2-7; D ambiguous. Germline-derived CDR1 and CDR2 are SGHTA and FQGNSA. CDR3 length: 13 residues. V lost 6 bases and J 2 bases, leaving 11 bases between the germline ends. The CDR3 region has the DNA TGTGCCAGCAGAGTAGCTGGCACCTACGAGCAGTACTTC. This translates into CASRVAGTYEQYF.

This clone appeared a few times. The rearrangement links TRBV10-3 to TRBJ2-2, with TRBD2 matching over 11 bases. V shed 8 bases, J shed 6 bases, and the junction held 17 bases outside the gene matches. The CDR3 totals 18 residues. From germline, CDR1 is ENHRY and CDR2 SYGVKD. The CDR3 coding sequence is TGTGCCATCCCGGGCCCGGGACTAGCGGCGACAGGGGCCGGGGAGCTGTTTTTT. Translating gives CAIPGPGLAATGAGELFF.

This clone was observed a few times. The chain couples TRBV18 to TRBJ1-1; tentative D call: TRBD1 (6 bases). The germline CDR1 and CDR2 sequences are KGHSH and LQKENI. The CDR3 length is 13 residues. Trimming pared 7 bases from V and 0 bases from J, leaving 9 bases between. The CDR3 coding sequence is TGTGCCAGCTTACAGGGCATGAACACTGAAGCTTTCTTT. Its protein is CASLQGMNTEAFF. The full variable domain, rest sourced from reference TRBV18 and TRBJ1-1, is NAGVMQNPRHLVRRRGQEARLRCSPMKGHSHVYWYRQLPEEGLKFMVYLQKENIIDESGMPKERFSAEFPKEGPSILRIQQVVRGDSAAYFCASLQGMNTEAFFGQGTRLTVV.

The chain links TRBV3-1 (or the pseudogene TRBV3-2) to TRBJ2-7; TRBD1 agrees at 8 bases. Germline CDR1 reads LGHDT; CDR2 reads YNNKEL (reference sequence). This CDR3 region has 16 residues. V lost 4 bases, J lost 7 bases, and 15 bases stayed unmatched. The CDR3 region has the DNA TGTGCCAGCAGCCCGTCCATAGGACAGGGATACGAGGAGCAGTACTTC. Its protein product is CASSPSIGQGYEEQYF.